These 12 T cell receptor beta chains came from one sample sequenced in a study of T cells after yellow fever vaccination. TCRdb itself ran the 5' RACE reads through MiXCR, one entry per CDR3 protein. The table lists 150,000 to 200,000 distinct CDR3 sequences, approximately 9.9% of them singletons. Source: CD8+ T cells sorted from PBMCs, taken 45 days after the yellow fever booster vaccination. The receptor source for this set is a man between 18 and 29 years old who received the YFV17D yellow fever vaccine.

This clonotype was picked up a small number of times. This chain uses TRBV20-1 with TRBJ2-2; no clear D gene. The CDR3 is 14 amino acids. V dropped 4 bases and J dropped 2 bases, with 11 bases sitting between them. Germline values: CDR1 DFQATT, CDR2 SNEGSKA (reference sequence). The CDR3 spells CSAMDPINTGELFF. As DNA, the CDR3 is TGCAGTGCTATGGACCCCATCAACACCGGGGAGCTGTTTTTT.

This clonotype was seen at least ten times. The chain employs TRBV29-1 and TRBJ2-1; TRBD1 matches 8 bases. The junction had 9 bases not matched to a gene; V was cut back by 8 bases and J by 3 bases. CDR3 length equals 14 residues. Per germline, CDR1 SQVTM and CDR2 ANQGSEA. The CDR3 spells CSSMDRDIYNEQFF. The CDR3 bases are TGCAGCTCAATGGACAGGGACATCTACAATGAGCAGTTCTTC.

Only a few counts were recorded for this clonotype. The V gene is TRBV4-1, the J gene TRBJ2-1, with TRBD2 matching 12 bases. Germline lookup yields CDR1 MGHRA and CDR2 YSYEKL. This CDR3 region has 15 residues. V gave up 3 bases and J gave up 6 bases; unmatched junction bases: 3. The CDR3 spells CASSQLLAGGNEQFF. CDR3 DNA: TGCGCCAGCAGCCAGCTACTAGCGGGGGGCAATGAGCAGTTCTTC.

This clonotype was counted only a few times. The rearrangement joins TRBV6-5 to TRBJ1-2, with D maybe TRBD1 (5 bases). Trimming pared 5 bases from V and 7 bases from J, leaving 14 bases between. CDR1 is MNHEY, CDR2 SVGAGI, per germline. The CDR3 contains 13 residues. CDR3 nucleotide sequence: TGTGCCAGCAGTCAAGACAGCGTTGGTGGCTACACCTTC. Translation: CASSQDSVGGYTF.

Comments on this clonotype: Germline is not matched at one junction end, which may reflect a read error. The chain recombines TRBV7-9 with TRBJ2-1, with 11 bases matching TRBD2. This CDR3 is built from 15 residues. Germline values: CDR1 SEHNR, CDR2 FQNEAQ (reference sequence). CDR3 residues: CASSIAGGTLNEQFF. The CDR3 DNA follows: TGTGCCAGCAGCATAGCGGGGGGGACCCTGAATGAGCAGTTCTTC.

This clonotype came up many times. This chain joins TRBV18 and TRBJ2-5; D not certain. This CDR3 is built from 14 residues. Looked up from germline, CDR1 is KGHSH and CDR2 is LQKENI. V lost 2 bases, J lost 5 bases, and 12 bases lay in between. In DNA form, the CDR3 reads TGTGCCAGCTCACCAGGGAACAGCCCGGAGACCCAGTACTTC. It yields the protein CASSPGNSPETQYF.

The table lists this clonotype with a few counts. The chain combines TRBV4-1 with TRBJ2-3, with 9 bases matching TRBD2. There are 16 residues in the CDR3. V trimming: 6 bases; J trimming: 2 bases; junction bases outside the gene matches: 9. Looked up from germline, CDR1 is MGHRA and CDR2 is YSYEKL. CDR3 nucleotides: TGCGCCAGCAGGGAGCGGGGGGCCATTCCCACAGATACGCAGTATTTT. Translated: CASRERGAIPTDTQYF.

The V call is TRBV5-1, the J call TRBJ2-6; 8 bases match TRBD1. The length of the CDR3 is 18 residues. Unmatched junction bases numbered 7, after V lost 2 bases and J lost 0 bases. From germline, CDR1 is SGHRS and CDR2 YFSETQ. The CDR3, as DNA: TGCGCCAGCAGCTTCGGGACAGGTCCTTACTCTGGGGCCAACGTCCTGACTTTC. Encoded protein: CASSFGTGPYSGANVLTF.

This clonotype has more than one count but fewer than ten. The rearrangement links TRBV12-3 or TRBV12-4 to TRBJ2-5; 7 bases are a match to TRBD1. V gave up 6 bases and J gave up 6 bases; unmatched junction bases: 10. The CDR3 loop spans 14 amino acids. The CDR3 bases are TGTGCCAGCAGACCCTCTACAGGGGTAAAGACCCAGTACTTC. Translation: CASRPSTGVKTQYF.

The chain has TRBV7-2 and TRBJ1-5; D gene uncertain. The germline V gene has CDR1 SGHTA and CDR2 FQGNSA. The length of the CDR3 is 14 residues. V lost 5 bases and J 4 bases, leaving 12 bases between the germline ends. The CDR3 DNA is TGTGCCAGCAGCCCGCTCGGGAATAATCAGCCCCAGCATTTT. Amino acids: CASSPLGNNQPQHF.

The CDR3 DNA sequence: TGTGCCAGCAGTTTATCCGTCCAGGGCTACTATGGCTACACCTTC. The encoded protein is CASSLSVQGYYGYTF. The chain uses TRBV27 and TRBJ1-2, with a tentative D call TRBD1 (5 bases). The CDR3 spans 15 residues. In germline, CDR1 is MNHEY, CDR2 SMNVEV (reference sequence). Trimming shortened V by 0 bases and J by 3 bases, and 11 bases separated the two germline ends.

In nucleotides, the CDR3 is TGTGCCAGCAGCCCGACGCGGGGGACAGAGCAGTTCTTC. It specifies CASSPTRGTEQFF. The chain is built from TRBV4-2 and TRBJ2-1; tentative D call: TRBD2 (7 bases). Per the germline V gene, CDR1 is LGHNA and CDR2 is YNFKEQ. This CDR3 spans 13 amino acids. Between the trimmed V and J ends, which lost 4 bases and 10 bases, there was a span of 14 bases.